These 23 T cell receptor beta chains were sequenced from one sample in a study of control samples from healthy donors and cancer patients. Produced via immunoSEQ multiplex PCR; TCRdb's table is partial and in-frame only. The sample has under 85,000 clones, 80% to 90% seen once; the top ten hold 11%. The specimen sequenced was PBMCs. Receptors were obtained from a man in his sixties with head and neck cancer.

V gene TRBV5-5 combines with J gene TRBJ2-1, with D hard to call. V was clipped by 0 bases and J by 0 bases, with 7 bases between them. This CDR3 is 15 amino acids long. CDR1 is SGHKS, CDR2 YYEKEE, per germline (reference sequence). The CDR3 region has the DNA TGTGCCAGCAGCTTGGTCCTGAGCTCCTACAATGAGCAGTTCTTC. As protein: CASSLVLSSYNEQFF. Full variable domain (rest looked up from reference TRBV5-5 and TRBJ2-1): DAGVTQSPTHLIKTRGQQVTLRCSPISGHKSVSWYQQVLGQGPQFIFQYYEKEERGRGNFPDRFSARQFPNYSSELNVNALLLGDSALYLCASSLVLSSYNEQFFGPGTRLTVL.

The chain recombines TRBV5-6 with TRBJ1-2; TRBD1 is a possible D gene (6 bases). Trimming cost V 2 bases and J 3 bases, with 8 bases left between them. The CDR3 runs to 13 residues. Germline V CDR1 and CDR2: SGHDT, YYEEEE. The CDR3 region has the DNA TGTGCCAGCAGCTTCGGACAGTACTATGGCTACACCTTC. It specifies CASSFGQYYGYTF.

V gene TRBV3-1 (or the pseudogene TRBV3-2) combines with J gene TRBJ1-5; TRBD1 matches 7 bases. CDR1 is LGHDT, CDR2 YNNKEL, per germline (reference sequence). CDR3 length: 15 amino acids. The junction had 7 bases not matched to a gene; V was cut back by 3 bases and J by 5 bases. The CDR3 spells CASSQRQGFDQPQHF. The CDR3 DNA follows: TGTGCCAGCAGCCAGCGACAGGGATTCGATCAGCCCCAGCATTTT.

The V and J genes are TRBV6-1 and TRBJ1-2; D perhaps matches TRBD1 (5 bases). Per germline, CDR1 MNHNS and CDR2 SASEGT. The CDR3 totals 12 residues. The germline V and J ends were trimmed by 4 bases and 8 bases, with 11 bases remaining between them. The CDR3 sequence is CASSGGRGGYTF. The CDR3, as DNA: TGTGCCAGCAGTGGGGGACGGGGGGGCTACACCTTC.

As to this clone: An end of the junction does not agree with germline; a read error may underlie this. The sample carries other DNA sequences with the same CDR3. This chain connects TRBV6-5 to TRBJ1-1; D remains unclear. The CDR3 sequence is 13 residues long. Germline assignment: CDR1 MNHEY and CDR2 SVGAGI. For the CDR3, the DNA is TGCGCCAGCACTGGCGAGATGAACACTGAAGCTTTCTTT. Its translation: CASTGEMNTEAFF.

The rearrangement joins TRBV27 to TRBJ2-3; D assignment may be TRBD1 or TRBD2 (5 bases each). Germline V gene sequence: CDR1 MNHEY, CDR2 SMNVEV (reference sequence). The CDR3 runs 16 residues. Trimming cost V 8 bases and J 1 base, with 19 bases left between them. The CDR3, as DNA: TGTGCCAGCTCCCCGTATGGGGACGGCCGCACAGATACGCAGTATTTT. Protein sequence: CASSPYGDGRTDTQYF.

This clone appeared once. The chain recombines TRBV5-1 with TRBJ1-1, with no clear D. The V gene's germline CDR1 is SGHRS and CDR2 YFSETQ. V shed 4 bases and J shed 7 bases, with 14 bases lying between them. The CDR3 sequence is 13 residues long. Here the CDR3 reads CASSLGSYLEAFF. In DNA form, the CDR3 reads TGCGCCAGCAGCCTGGGGTCCTACCTTGAAGCTTTCTTT.

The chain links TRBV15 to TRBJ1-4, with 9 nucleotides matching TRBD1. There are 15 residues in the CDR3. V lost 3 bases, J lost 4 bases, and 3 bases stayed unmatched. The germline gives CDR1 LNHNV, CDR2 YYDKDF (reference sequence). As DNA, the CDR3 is TGTGCCACCAGCAGGCGACAGGGGGTTAATGAAAAACTGTTTTTT. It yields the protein CATSRRQGVNEKLFF.

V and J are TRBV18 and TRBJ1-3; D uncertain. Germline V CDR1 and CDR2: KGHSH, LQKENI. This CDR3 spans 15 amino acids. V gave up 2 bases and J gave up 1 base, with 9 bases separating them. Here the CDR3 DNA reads TGTGCCAGCTCACCAAGGGTAGCATCTGGAAACACCATATATTTT. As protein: CASSPRVASGNTIYF.

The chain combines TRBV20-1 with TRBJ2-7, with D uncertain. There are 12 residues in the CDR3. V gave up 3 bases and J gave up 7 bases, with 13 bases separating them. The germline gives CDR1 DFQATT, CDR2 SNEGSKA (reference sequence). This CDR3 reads CSASGDRGEQYF. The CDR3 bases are TGCAGTGCTAGTGGGGATCGTGGGGAGCAGTACTTC.

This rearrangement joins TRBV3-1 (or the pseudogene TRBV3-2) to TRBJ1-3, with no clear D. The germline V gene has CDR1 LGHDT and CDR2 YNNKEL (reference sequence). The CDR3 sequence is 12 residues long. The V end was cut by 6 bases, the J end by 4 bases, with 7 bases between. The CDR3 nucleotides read TGTGCCAGCAGTCTCGGGGGAAACACCATATATTTT. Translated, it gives CASSLGGNTIYF.

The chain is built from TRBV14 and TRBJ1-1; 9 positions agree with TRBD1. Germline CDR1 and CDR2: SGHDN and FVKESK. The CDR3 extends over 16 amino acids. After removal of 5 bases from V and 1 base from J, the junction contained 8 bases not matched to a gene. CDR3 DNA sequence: TGTGCCAGCAGCAAAATACCGGGACAGGGGAACACTGAAGCTTTCTTT. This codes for CASSKIPGQGNTEAFF.

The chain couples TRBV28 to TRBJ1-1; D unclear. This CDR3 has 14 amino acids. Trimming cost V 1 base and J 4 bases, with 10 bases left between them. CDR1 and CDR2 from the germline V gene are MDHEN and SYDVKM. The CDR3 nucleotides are TGTGCCAGCAGTTTATTGTTAGGGCCCACTGAAGCTTTCTTT. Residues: CASSLLLGPTEAFF.

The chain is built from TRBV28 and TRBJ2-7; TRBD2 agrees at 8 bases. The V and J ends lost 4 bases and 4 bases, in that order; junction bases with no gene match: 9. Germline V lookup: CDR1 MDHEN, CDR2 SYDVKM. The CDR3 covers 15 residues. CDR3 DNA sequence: TGTGCCAGCAGTTCCAGGACTAGCATCCCTTACGAGCAGTACTTC. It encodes CASSSRTSIPYEQYF.

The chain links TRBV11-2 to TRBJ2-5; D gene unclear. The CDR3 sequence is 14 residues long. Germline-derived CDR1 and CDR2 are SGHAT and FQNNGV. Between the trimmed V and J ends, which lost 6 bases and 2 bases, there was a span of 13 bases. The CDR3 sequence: CASSLRDWQETQYF. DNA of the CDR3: TGTGCCAGCAGTTTACGAGACTGGCAAGAGACCCAGTACTTC.

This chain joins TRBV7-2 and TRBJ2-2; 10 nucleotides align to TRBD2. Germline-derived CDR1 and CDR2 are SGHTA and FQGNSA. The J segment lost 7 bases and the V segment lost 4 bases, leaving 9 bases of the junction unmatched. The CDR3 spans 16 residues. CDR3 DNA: TGTGCCAGCAGCTCTCTAGCGGGAGTAGGCATCGGGGAGCTGTTTTTT. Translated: CASSSLAGVGIGELFF.

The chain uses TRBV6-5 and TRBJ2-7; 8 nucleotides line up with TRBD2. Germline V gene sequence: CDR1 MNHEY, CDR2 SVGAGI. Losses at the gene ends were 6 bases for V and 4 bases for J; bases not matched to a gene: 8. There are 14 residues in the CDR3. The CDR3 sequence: CASRFSGISYEQYF. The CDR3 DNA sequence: TGTGCCAGCAGATTTAGCGGGATAAGTTACGAGCAGTACTTC.

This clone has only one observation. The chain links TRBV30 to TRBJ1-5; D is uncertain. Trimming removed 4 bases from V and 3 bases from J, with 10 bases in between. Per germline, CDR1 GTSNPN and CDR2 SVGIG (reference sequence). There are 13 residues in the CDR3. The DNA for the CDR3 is TGTGCCTGGACCCCGGGATACAATCAGCCCCAGCATTTT. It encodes CAWTPGYNQPQHF.

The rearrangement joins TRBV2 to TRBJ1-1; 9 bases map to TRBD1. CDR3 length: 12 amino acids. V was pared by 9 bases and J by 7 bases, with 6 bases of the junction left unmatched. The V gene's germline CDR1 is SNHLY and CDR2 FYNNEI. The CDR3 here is CASGTGGGEAFF. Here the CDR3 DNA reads TGTGCCAGTGGTACAGGGGGCGGTGAAGCTTTCTTT. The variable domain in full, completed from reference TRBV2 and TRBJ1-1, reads EPEVTQTPSHQVTQMGQEVILRCVPISNHLYFYWYRQILGQKVEFLVSFYNNEISEKSEIFDDQFSVERPDGSNFTLKIRSTKLEDSAMYFCASGTGGGEAFFGQGTRLTVV.

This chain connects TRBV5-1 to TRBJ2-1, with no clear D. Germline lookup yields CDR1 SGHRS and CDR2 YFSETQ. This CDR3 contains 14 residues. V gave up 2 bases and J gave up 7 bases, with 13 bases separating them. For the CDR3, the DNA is TGCGCCAGCAGCTTAAGGGAAGGCGAGAATGAGCAGTTCTTC. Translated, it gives CASSLREGENEQFF.

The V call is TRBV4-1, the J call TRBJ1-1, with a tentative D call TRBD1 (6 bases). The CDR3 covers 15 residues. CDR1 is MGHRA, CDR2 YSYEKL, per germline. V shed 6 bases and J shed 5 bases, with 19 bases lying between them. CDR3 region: CASRDANRARTEAFF. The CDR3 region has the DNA TGCGCCAGCAGGGATGCGAACAGGGCGAGGACTGAAGCTTTCTTT.

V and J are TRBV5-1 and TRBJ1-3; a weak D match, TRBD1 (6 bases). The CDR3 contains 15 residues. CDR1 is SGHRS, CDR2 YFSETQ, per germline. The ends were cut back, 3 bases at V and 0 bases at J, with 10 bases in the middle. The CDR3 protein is CASSSQGSSGNTIYF. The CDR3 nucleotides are TGCGCCAGCAGCTCACAGGGTTCCTCTGGAAACACCATATATTTT.

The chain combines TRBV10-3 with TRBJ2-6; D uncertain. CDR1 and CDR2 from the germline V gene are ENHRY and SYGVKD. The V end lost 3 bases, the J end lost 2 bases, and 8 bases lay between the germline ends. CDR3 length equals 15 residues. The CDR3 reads CAISDSRTGANVLTF. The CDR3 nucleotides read TGTGCCATCAGTGACAGCCGAACTGGGGCCAACGTCCTGACTTTC.